The 23 T cell receptor beta chains below come from one sample, sequenced in a study of cytomegalovirus exposure and HLA in healthy donors. Primers for the PCR totalled 60 Vbeta and 13 Jbeta. Clones were read by immunoSEQ multiplex PCR, and TCRdb kept only the in-frame ones, dropping some. This sample carries fewer than 200,000 clones, around four fifths of them seen once, and the ten largest clones take about 1.3%. Input material: PBMCs. The receptors were gathered from a man younger than 45 in good health and CMV-seronegative.

This clone was counted a single time. The V gene is TRBV30, the J gene TRBJ1-2, with D possibly TRBD1 on 5 matching bases. The V gene's germline CDR1 is GTSNPN and CDR2 SVGIG (reference sequence). Between the trimmed V and J ends, which lost 4 bases and 4 bases, there was a span of 13 bases. The CDR3 contains 13 residues. As DNA, the CDR3 is TGTGCCTGGAAACCCGACAGAGTCTATGGCTACACCTTC. It encodes CAWKPDRVYGYTF.

The V and J genes are TRBV18 and TRBJ2-7, with D hard to call. The ends were cut back, 2 bases at V and 2 bases at J, with 7 bases in the middle. Germline V gene data show CDR1 as KGHSH and CDR2 as LQKENI. CDR3 length: 13 amino acids. The CDR3 DNA is TGTGCCAGCTCACCAGAGTCAACCTACGAGCAGTACTTC. Amino acid sequence: CASSPESTYEQYF. Full variable domain (rest looked up from reference TRBV18 and TRBJ2-7): NAGVMQNPRHLVRRRGQEARLRCSPMKGHSHVYWYRQLPEEGLKFMVYLQKENIIDESGMPKERFSAEFPKEGPSILRIQQVVRGDSAAYFCASSPESTYEQYFGPGTRLTVT.

This clone was seen more than once but under ten times. This chain uses TRBV5-1 with TRBJ1-1; D not resolved. CDR1 and CDR2 from the germline V gene are SGHRS and YFSETQ. V lost 3 bases, J lost 1 base, and 4 bases lay in between. There are 12 residues in the CDR3. For the CDR3, the DNA is TGCGCCAGCAGCTCCGGGAACACTGAAGCTTTCTTT. It codes for CASSSGNTEAFF.

This chain joins TRBV4-2 and TRBJ1-5; TRBD1 might be the D (5 bases). Germline V gene data show CDR1 as LGHNA and CDR2 as YNFKEQ. V was pared by 0 bases and J by 7 bases, with 13 bases between. The CDR3 has 15 amino acids. CDR3 sequence: CASSQDRGEYQPQHF. The CDR3 DNA reads TGTGCCAGCAGCCAAGACCGGGGGGAGTACCAGCCCCAGCATTTT.

For this clone: The sample has other DNA sequences that encode this CDR3 too. The chain carries TRBV9 and TRBJ2-7; TRBD1 matches 12 bases. The CDR3 consists of 15 residues. Trimming removed 2 bases from V and 4 bases from J; junction bases left unmatched: 4. Germline values: CDR1 SGDLS, CDR2 YYNGEE. CDR3: CASSVGQGASYEQYF. The CDR3 region has the DNA TGTGCCAGCAGCGTGGGACAGGGGGCGTCGTACGAGCAGTACTTC.

The V call is TRBV30, the J call TRBJ1-2; 8 bases agree with TRBD1. The germline V gene has CDR1 GTSNPN and CDR2 SVGIG (reference sequence). The length of the CDR3 is 14 residues. J was trimmed by 2 bases and V by 1 base; bases with no gene match: 3. The chain's CDR3 is CAWSATGENYGYTF. In DNA form, the CDR3 reads TGTGCCTGGAGTGCGACAGGGGAGAACTATGGCTACACCTTC.

This clone showed up just a few times. This sequence joins TRBV4-3 and TRBJ2-1, with D unclear. The CDR3 loop spans 12 amino acids. Between the trimmed V and J ends, which lost 0 bases and 12 bases, there was a span of 9 bases. Germline V gene lookup returns CDR1 LGHNA and CDR2 YSLEER. CDR3 amino acids: CASSQDQSRQFF. CDR3 nucleotide sequence: TGCGCCAGCAGCCAAGATCAGTCTAGGCAGTTCTTC.

This rearrangement joins TRBV6-1 to TRBJ2-7; 8 bases map to TRBD1. Trimming removed 4 bases from V and 1 base from J; junction bases left unmatched: 3. The CDR3 consists of 14 residues. The germline gives CDR1 MNHNS, CDR2 SASEGT. CDR3 sequence: CASSGQGRSYEQYF. The CDR3 DNA sequence: TGTGCCAGCAGTGGACAGGGGCGGTCCTACGAGCAGTACTTC.

The J gene is TRBJ1-5, the V gene TRBV13; 7 bases line up with TRBD1. CDR3 length equals 17 residues. V gave up 5 bases and J gave up 0 bases; unmatched junction bases: 10. CDR1 and CDR2 from the germline V gene are PRHDT and FYEKMQ (reference sequence). CDR3 coding DNA: TGTGCCAGCAGCCCGCGTTCACAGGGGAATAGCAATCAGCCCCAGCATTTT. Translation gives CASSPRSQGNSNQPQHF.

V gene TRBV6-5 combines with J gene TRBJ2-1, with D perhaps TRBD2 (6 bases). Germline CDR1 and CDR2: MNHEY and SVGAGI. CDR3 length: 15 amino acids. The ends were cut back, 5 bases at V and 3 bases at J, with 14 bases in the middle. The CDR3 coding sequence is TGTGCCAGCAGTCGGGACGGGACTTTCTACAATGAGCAGTTCTTC. Its translation: CASSRDGTFYNEQFF.

The chain carries TRBV28 and TRBJ2-7, with D perhaps matching TRBD1 (6 bases). There are 14 residues in the CDR3. Per germline, CDR1 MDHEN and CDR2 SYDVKM. The V and J ends lost 3 bases and 4 bases respectively, with 13 bases between them. CDR3 sequence: CASSLEGRGYEQYF. The CDR3, as DNA: TGTGCCAGCAGTTTGGAAGGCAGGGGTTACGAGCAGTACTTC.

This clone was seen a few times. CDR3 DNA sequence: TGTGCCAGCAGACCCCAGGGGTATGAGCAGTACTTC. This codes for CASRPQGYEQYF. The chain employs TRBV28 and TRBJ2-7; TRBD1 is a possible D gene (6 bases). The CDR3 length is 12 residues. Deletions cut 6 bases from V and 7 bases from J, with 13 bases between. Germline V lookup: CDR1 MDHEN, CDR2 SYDVKM.

This sequence joins TRBV30 and TRBJ2-7; no definite D call. Germline V gene data show CDR1 as GTSNPN and CDR2 as SVGIG (reference sequence). The CDR3 has 13 amino acids. With 3 bases removed from V and 6 bases from J, the gap between germline ends came to 15 bases. The CDR3 region is CAWRGGVIAEQYF. CDR3 nucleotides: TGTGCCTGGAGGGGTGGAGTTATCGCCGAGCAGTACTTC.

This clone is a singleton in its sample. The rearrangement uses TRBV30 and TRBJ1-3; 8 positions match TRBD1. Germline V gene data show CDR1 as GTSNPN and CDR2 as SVGIG (reference sequence). V lost 4 bases and J lost 3; bases outside the gene matches: 5. CDR3 length: 14 residues. In DNA form, the CDR3 reads TGTGCCTGGACGACAGGGGCCGATGGAAACACCATATATTTT. This encodes CAWTTGADGNTIYF.

V usage is TRBV11-2 and J usage is TRBJ2-7; TRBD2 agrees at 10 bases. This CDR3 is built from 15 residues. The V segment lost 5 bases and the J segment 2 bases; nucleotides outside the gene matches: 6. The V gene's germline CDR1 is SGHAT and CDR2 FQNNGV. The CDR3 reads CASSPKGLAAYEQYF. CDR3 sequence (DNA): TGTGCCAGCAGCCCCAAAGGACTAGCGGCCTACGAGCAGTACTTC.

This chain uses TRBV11-2 with TRBJ2-7; 9 nucleotides agree with TRBD2. Germline trimming cut 4 bases from V and 1 base from J; bases unmatched to any gene: 8. Per the germline V gene, CDR1 is SGHAT and CDR2 is FQNNGV. The CDR3 is 16 residues long. The CDR3 is CASSYFSGSFSYEQYF. DNA of the CDR3: TGTGCCAGCAGCTACTTTAGCGGGAGCTTTTCCTACGAGCAGTACTTC.

This chain links TRBV28 with TRBJ2-1; a weak D match, TRBD1 (6 bases). The CDR3 consists of 18 residues. The V gene's germline CDR1 is MDHEN and CDR2 SYDVKM. Between the trimmed V and J ends, which lost 1 base and 2 bases, there was a span of 18 bases. The chain's CDR3 is CASSLSLTGSSPYNEQFF. In DNA form, the CDR3 reads TGTGCCAGCAGTTTATCCCTTACAGGGAGTTCGCCCTACAATGAGCAGTTCTTC.

Note on this clone: One junction end disagrees with the germline gene, perhaps due to a read error. The chain couples TRBV7-9 to TRBJ1-2; TRBD1 agrees at 8 bases. CDR1 is SEHNR, CDR2 FQNEAQ, per germline (reference sequence). The CDR3 has 12 residues. CDR3 residues: CASSLATWDRNF. DNA of the CDR3: TGTGCCAGCAGCTTAGCGACGTGGGACAGGAACTTC.

This clone was observed a handful of times. The rearrangement joins TRBV30 to TRBJ2-7; maybe TRBD1 (5 bases). Germline CDR1 and CDR2: GTSNPN and SVGIG (reference sequence). Trimming took 3 bases from V and 7 from J, leaving 19 bases between them. The CDR3 runs 14 residues. The CDR3 nucleotides read TGTGCCTGGAGCTTAGGGGCTAGACTTGGGGAGCAGTACTTC. It translates to CAWSLGARLGEQYF.

V is TRBV5-1 and J is TRBJ2-1, with TRBD2 matching 8 bases. The CDR3 runs 16 residues. The ends lost 4 bases at V and 8 bases at J; junction bases unmatched: 14. CDR1 SGHRS and CDR2 YFSETQ come from the germline V gene. CDR3 DNA sequence: TGCGCCAGCAGCATACGAAGCGGGAGAGGTAACTATGAGCAGTTCTTC. This sequence encodes CASSIRSGRGNYEQFF.

The chain has TRBV7-2 and TRBJ2-7, with 10 bases identical to TRBD2. The V gene's germline CDR1 is SGHTA and CDR2 FQGNSA. This CDR3 region has 16 residues. Trimming at V came to 5 bases and at J to 5 bases, leaving 12 bases not matched to a gene. For the CDR3, the DNA is TGTGCCAGCAGCGGAATAGCGGGAGGTGCGGCCGACGAGCAGTACTTC. Translating gives CASSGIAGGAADEQYF.

V usage is TRBV21-1 and J usage is TRBJ2-3; TRBD2 reflects the table's D call only, with no check against the DNA. TRBV21-1 is classified as a pseudogene. The CDR3 contains 15 residues. CDR3 sequence reads: CARRREGGSTDTQYF. The CDR3 DNA reads TGTGCCAGACGGAGGGAGGGCGGGAGCACAGATACGCAGTATTTT.

The chain joins TRBV5-6 to TRBJ2-7; 8 bases line up with TRBD1. CDR3 length: 13 amino acids. Germline trimming cut 0 bases from V and 6 bases from J; bases unmatched to any gene: 2. Germline values: CDR1 SGHDT, CDR2 YYEEEE. This chain's CDR3 is CASSLDTGGEQYF. The CDR3, as DNA: TGTGCCAGCAGCTTGGATACAGGGGGCGAGCAGTACTTC.